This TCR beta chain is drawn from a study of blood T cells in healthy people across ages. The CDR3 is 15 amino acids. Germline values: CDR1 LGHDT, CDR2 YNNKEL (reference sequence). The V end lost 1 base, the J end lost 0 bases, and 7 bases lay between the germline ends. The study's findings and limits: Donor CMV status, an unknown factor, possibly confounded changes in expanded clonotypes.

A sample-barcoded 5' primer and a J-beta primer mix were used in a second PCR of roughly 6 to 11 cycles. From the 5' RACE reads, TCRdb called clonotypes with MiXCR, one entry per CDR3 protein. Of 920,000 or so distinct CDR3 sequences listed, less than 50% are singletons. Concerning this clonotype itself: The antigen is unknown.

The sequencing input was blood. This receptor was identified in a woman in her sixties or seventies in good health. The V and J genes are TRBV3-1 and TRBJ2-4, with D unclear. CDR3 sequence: CASSQARVAKNIQYF. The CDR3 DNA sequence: TGTGCCAGCAGCCAAGCAAGGGTAGCCAAAAACATTCAGTACTTC.